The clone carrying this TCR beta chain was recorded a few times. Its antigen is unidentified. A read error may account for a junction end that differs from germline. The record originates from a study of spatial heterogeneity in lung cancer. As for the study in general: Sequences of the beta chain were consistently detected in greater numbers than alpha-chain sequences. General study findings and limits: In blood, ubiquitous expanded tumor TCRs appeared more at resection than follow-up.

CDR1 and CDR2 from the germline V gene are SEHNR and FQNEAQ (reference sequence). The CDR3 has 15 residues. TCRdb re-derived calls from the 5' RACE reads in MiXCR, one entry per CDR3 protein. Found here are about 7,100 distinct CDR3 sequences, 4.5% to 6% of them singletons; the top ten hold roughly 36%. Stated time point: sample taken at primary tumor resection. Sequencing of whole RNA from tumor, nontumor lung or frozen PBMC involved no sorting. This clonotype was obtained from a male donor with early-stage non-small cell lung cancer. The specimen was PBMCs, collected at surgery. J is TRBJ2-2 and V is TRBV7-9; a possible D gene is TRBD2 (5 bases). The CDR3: CASSLGLANTGEPFF. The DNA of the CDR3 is TGTGCCAGCAGCTTAGGGCTAGCTAACACCGGGGAGCCGTTTTTT.